A single sample is the source of the 29 T cell receptor beta chains below, sequenced in a study of T-cell memory formation after mild COVID-19. TCRdb reprocessed the 5' RACE reads with MiXCR, giving one entry per CDR3 protein. The sample records 300,000 to 400,000 distinct CDR3 sequences, 25% to 30% being singletons. The sample was PBMCs or a T cell subset sorted from them (not recorded which). These receptors were taken from an adult woman who had mild COVID-19 (a few samples of this study predate the infection). Cell type and time point are not known.

There are a few counts of this clonotype. The chain links TRBV12-3 or TRBV12-4 to TRBJ2-1, with a weak D call TRBD2 (6 bases). Trimming took 5 bases from V and 3 from J, leaving 20 bases between them. The CDR3 runs to 17 residues. This chain's CDR3 is CASSPRLGSGDYNEQFF. The CDR3 nucleotides are TGTGCCAGCAGTCCTCGATTGGGTAGCGGTGACTACAATGAGCAGTTCTTC.

This chain links TRBV5-4 with TRBJ2-7; TRBD2 agrees at 11 bases. This CDR3 spans 16 amino acids. CDR1 is SGHNT and CDR2 is YYREEE in the germline V gene (reference sequence). The V gene end was trimmed by 2 bases and the J gene end by 2 bases; junction bases not matched to a gene: 6. As DNA, the CDR3 is TGTGCCAGCAGCTTACGGGGACTAGCGGTAGCCTACGAGCAGTACTTC. It is translated as CASSLRGLAVAYEQYF. Complete variable domain (other parts from reference TRBV5-4 and TRBJ2-7): ETGVTQSPTHLIKTRGQQVTLRCSSQSGHNTVSWYQQALGQGPQFIFQYYREEENGRGNFPPRFSGLQFPNYSSELNVNALELDDSALYLCASSLRGLAVAYEQYFGPGTRLTVT.

This chain joins TRBV4-2 and TRBJ2-3; the D is unclear. The germline CDR1 and CDR2 sequences are LGHNA and YNFKEQ. The CDR3 length is 16 residues. V was shortened by 0 bases and J by 2 bases, with 12 bases between the two germline ends. This CDR3 reads CASSQESTLATDTQYF. CDR3 DNA sequence: TGTGCCAGCAGCCAAGAGTCAACTCTTGCCACAGATACGCAGTATTTT.

The J gene is TRBJ2-7, the V gene TRBV9; TRBD1 matches 8 bases. CDR1 SGDLS and CDR2 YYNGEE come from the germline V gene. Trimming removed 4 bases from V and 3 bases from J; junction bases left unmatched: 9. This CDR3 has 15 residues. This chain's CDR3 is CASSPRTGKVYEQYF. The CDR3 region has the DNA TGTGCCAGCAGCCCCCGGACAGGGAAGGTCTACGAGCAGTACTTC.

The V and J genes are TRBV4-3 and TRBJ1-1; D ambiguous. CDR1 and CDR2 (germline): LGHNA, YSLEER. Trimming stripped 1 base from V and 4 bases from J, with 10 bases between. The CDR3 spans 14 residues. The CDR3, as DNA: TGCGCCAGCAGCCAAGCCACCAACCCCACTGAAGCTTTCTTT. Translation gives CASSQATNPTEAFF.

There are a few counts of this clonotype. The V gene is TRBV12-3 or TRBV12-4, the J gene TRBJ2-2; a possible D gene is TRBD1 (5 bases). The CDR3 sequence is 14 residues long. Trimming removed 4 bases from V and 4 bases from J, with 10 bases in between. This chain's CDR3 is CASSSPGFTGELFF. The CDR3 coding sequence is TGTGCCAGCAGTTCTCCAGGGTTCACCGGGGAGCTGTTTTTT.

There are a few counts of this clonotype. The chain carries TRBV4-1 and TRBJ2-7; TRBD1 is a possible D gene (6 bases). This CDR3 has 14 residues. CDR1 and CDR2 (germline): MGHRA, YSYEKL. Trimming cost V 4 bases and J 1 base, with 11 bases left between them. The chain's CDR3 is CASSLTGESYEQYF. In DNA, the CDR3 is TGCGCCAGCAGCCTGACAGGCGAATCCTACGAGCAGTACTTC.

This chain links TRBV7-9 with TRBJ2-6; no definite D call. CDR1 is SEHNR and CDR2 is FQNEAQ in the germline V gene (reference sequence). Trimming took off 5 bases at V and 0 bases at J, with 14 bases between the two ends. This CDR3 is 17 amino acids long. The CDR3 bases are TGTGCCAGCAGCCACCCCACGGTGCTCTCTGGGGCCAACGTCCTGACTTTC. This encodes CASSHPTVLSGANVLTF.

This chain uses TRBV7-2 with TRBJ2-2; TRBD1 or TRBD2 may be the D gene (6 bases each). Trimming cost V 8 bases and J 4 bases, with 11 bases left between them. From germline, CDR1 is SGHTA and CDR2 FQGNSA. The CDR3 consists of 13 residues. CDR3 sequence reads: CASAGGRTGELFF. As DNA, the CDR3 is TGTGCCAGCGCCGGGGGCCGCACCGGGGAGCTGTTTTTT.

This chain connects TRBV5-6 to TRBJ2-5; 10 nucleotides align to TRBD1. This CDR3 is built from 16 residues. With 7 bases clipped from V and 2 bases from J, the junction kept 11 bases outside the gene matches. Germline V CDR1 and CDR2: SGHDT, YYEEEE. The CDR3: CASCIRDRGLQETQYF. The CDR3 DNA is TGTGCCAGCTGCATCCGGGACAGGGGACTGCAAGAGACCCAGTACTTC.

This chain joins TRBV9 and TRBJ2-7; D perhaps matches TRBD2 (6 bases). This CDR3 has 15 residues. Germline CDR1 SGDLS, CDR2 YYNGEE. The V end was cut by 0 bases, the J end by 0 bases, with 10 bases between. DNA for the CDR3: TGTGCCAGCAGCGTAGCGGGAGTGGCCTCCTACGAGCAGTACTTC. Its translation is CASSVAGVASYEQYF. Full variable domain (outside the CDR3, taken from reference TRBV9 and TRBJ2-7): DSGVTQTPKHLITATGQRVTLRCSPRSGDLSVYWYQQSLDQGLQFLIQYYNGEERAKGNILERFSAQQFPDLHSELNLSSLELGDSALYFCASSVAGVASYEQYFGPGTRLTVT.

This clonotype has just a few counts. The J gene is TRBJ2-3, the V gene TRBV10-3, with TRBD2 as a possible D gene (5 bases). This CDR3 is 18 amino acids long. V was shortened by 0 bases and J by 0 bases, with 16 bases between the two germline ends. The germline CDR1 and CDR2 sequences are ENHRY and SYGVKD. CDR3 protein: CAISESKYRESSTDTQYF. CDR3 DNA sequence: TGTGCCATCAGTGAGTCGAAGTATAGGGAGTCTAGCACAGATACGCAGTATTTT.

The chain links TRBV2 to TRBJ1-5, with 7 nucleotides matching TRBD1. Germline V gene sequence: CDR1 SNHLY, CDR2 FYNNEI. CDR3 length: 13 residues. V lost 8 bases, J lost 4 bases, and 5 bases stayed unmatched. CDR3 DNA sequence: TGTGCCAGCGGGGGGACAGTTAATCAGCCCCAGCATTTT. Its translation is CASGGTVNQPQHF.

The rearrangement joins TRBV12-3 or TRBV12-4 to TRBJ2-2; no reliable D call. The CDR3 contains 14 residues. Trimming left V 2 bases short and J 12 bases short, with 16 bases between. CDR3 nucleotide sequence: TGTGCCAGCAGTTTAAGCCAGTCATCCCGTCAGCTGTTTTTT. Translating gives CASSLSQSSRQLFF.

The V call is TRBV10-3, the J call TRBJ2-7; no reliable D call. Trimming took 8 bases from V and 5 from J, leaving 13 bases between them. Germline V gene data show CDR1 as ENHRY and CDR2 as SYGVKD. The CDR3 is 12 residues long. This CDR3 is CAIGRNNNEQYF. The CDR3 DNA follows: TGTGCCATCGGCAGGAATAACAACGAGCAGTACTTC.

This clonotype was recorded at least ten times. The chain employs TRBV5-5 and TRBJ2-1; possibly TRBD2 for D (6 bases). V was cut by 4 bases and J by 6 bases, with 20 bases left in between. From germline, CDR1 is SGHKS and CDR2 YYEKEE (reference sequence). The length of the CDR3 is 16 residues. CDR3: CASSHLSLAAGNEQFF. The DNA of the CDR3 is TGTGCCAGCAGCCACCTGTCACTAGCCGCGGGCAATGAGCAGTTCTTC.

The chain recombines TRBV6-2 or TRBV6-3 with TRBJ1-1; D uncertain. V was pared by 4 bases and J by 0 bases, with 12 bases between. The CDR3 contains 15 residues. Per the germline V gene, CDR1 is MNHEY and CDR2 is SVGEGT. CDR3 in amino acids: CASSSTHDMNTEAFF. The CDR3 DNA reads TGTGCCAGCAGTTCGACTCACGATATGAACACTGAAGCTTTCTTT.

The sample holds a few counts of this clonotype. This sequence joins TRBV4-3 and TRBJ1-6; D possibly corresponds to TRBD1 (6 bases). The CDR3 is 15 residues long. V was trimmed by 4 bases and J by 6 bases, leaving 13 bases between them. The germline V gene has CDR1 LGHNA and CDR2 YSLEER. The CDR3 sequence: CASSRGGQSNSPLHF. DNA for the CDR3: TGCGCCAGCAGCCGAGGAGGACAGAGTAATTCACCCCTCCACTTT.

In DNA form, the CDR3 reads TGTGCCAGCAGTTTATTCGGGGGTGTGGGTGAAAAACTGTTTTTT. As protein: CASSLFGGVGEKLFF. The chain recombines TRBV12-3 or TRBV12-4 with TRBJ1-4; possible D gene TRBD1, 5 bases. This CDR3 contains 15 residues. Trimming left V 2 bases short and J 7 bases short, with 14 bases between.

This clonotype was detected only a few times. This rearrangement joins TRBV4-1 to TRBJ2-7; D could derive from TRBD1 or TRBD2 (6 bases each). This CDR3 is built from 15 residues. Trimming cost V 6 bases and J 2 bases, with 17 bases left between them. Per germline, CDR1 MGHRA and CDR2 YSYEKL. DNA of the CDR3: TGCGCCAGCAGGCCACTAGGGGGGAAAACCTACGAGCAGTACTTC. This encodes CASRPLGGKTYEQYF.

The chain carries TRBV7-2 and TRBJ2-1; 7 bases match TRBD2. The CDR3 sequence is 15 residues long. Germline CDR1 SGHTA, CDR2 FQGNSA. J gave up 3 bases and V 2 bases, and 4 bases lay outside the gene matches. CDR3 sequence: CASSLPGTIYNEQFF. The CDR3 DNA is TGTGCCAGCAGCTTACCCGGGACTATCTACAATGAGCAGTTCTTC. The variable domain in full, with the rest retrieved from reference TRBV7-2 and TRBJ2-1, is GAGVSQSPSNKVTEKGKDVELRCDPISGHTALYWYRQSLGQGLEFLIYFQGNSAPDKSGLPSDRFSAERTGGSVSTLTIQRTQQEDSAVYLCASSLPGTIYNEQFFGPGTRLTVL.

The chain uses TRBV6-2 or TRBV6-3 and TRBJ1-6; D perhaps matches TRBD1 (5 bases). Trimming pared 0 bases from V and 9 bases from J, leaving 9 bases between. From germline, CDR1 is MNHEY and CDR2 SVGEGT. CDR3 length: 14 amino acids. Here the CDR3 DNA reads TGTGCCAGCAGTTACTCGGGGGGGACTTCACCCCTCCACTTT. Amino acid sequence: CASSYSGGTSPLHF.

This clonotype showed up just once. The chain is built from TRBV30 and TRBJ2-1; 7 bases are a match to TRBD1. J lost 1 base, V lost 3 bases, and 3 bases had no gene match. CDR1 and CDR2 (germline): GTSNPN, SVGIG (reference sequence). CDR3 length: 14 residues. In DNA form, the CDR3 reads TGTGCCTGGAGCGGGACAGAATCCTACAATGAGCAGTTCTTC. Translating gives CAWSGTESYNEQFF.

This clonotype showed up just a few times. V gene TRBV12-3 or TRBV12-4 combines with J gene TRBJ2-5; 10 nucleotides line up with TRBD2. V lost 0 bases to trimming and J lost 1 base; unmatched junction nucleotides: 5. CDR3 length: 17 amino acids. The CDR3 DNA follows: TGTGCCAGCAGTTTAGCGCAGGCTAGCGGGGGCCAAGAGACCCAGTACTTC. Translated, it gives CASSLAQASGGQETQYF.

Only a few counts were recorded for this clonotype. This rearrangement joins TRBV3-1 to TRBJ2-1; D assignment may be TRBD1 or TRBD2 (5 bases each). This CDR3 spans 16 amino acids. Deletions cut 5 bases from V and 4 bases from J, with 18 bases between. Germline V gene sequence: CDR1 LGHDT, CDR2 YNNKEL (reference sequence). CDR3: CASSSRYEGYYNEQFF. For the CDR3, the DNA is TGTGCCAGCAGCTCCCGATATGAGGGGTATTACAATGAGCAGTTCTTC.

This clonotype was seen a few times. This chain connects TRBV5-1 to TRBJ2-1, with 9 bases matching TRBD2. J lost 5 bases, V lost 6 bases, and 6 bases had no gene match. This CDR3 region has 14 residues. Germline V gives CDR1 SGHRS, CDR2 YFSETQ. The CDR3, as DNA: TGCGCCAGCATAAGTCTAGCGGGGAACAATGAGCAGTTCTTC. It yields the protein CASISLAGNNEQFF.

This clonotype has a handful of counts. V usage is TRBV12-3 or TRBV12-4 and J usage is TRBJ2-1; D ambiguous. V lost 3 bases and J lost 5, with 8 bases in between. This CDR3 has 13 residues. Here the CDR3 reads CASSFIYNNEQFF. The CDR3 region has the DNA TGTGCCAGCAGTTTTATTTACAACAATGAGCAGTTCTTC.

This chain connects TRBV20-1 to TRBJ2-7, with 11 bases identical to TRBD2. Trimming removed 4 bases from V and 4 bases from J; junction bases left unmatched: 6. Germline loops: CDR1 DFQATT, CDR2 SNEGSKA (reference sequence). The CDR3 has 14 amino acids. Written as DNA, the CDR3 is TGCAGTGCTACTGTTAGCGGGAGGGCGTACGAGCAGTACTTC. Translating it yields CSATVSGRAYEQYF.

This clonotype was seen more than once but under ten times. This sequence joins TRBV27 and TRBJ1-1; D gene uncertain. V dropped 4 bases and J dropped 3 bases, with 9 bases sitting between them. Germline CDR1 and CDR2: MNHEY and SMNVEV (reference sequence). The CDR3 runs 13 residues. In nucleotides, the CDR3 is TGTGCCAGCAGTTATAAGGAAGACACTGAAGCTTTCTTT. Protein sequence: CASSYKEDTEAFF.